Following are 18 T cell receptor beta chains from one sample sequenced in a study of blood T cell repertoires in COVID-19. TCRdb's table, derived via immunoSEQ multiplex PCR, lists solely in-frame clones and lacks some. The table has 250,000 to 300,000 clones, roughly 88% seen once; the top ten hold approximately 1%. The sample consisted of PBMCs or T cells enriched from blood (not recorded which). The receptors were gathered from a woman in her twenties or thirties who had recovered from COVID-19.

The chain uses TRBV5-1 and TRBJ1-4; the match to TRBD1 covers 9 bases. Per germline, CDR1 SGHRS and CDR2 YFSETQ. Losses at the gene ends were 4 bases for V and 7 bases for J; bases not matched to a gene: 5. The CDR3 loop spans 14 amino acids. The CDR3 coding sequence is TGCGCCAGCAGCAGGGACAGGGCAAGTGAAAAACTGTTTTTT. It translates to CASSRDRASEKLFF.

This clone came up once. This chain joins TRBV10-1 and TRBJ2-7, with 11 bases that match TRBD2. CDR3 length: 16 residues. V lost 2 bases to trimming and J lost 3 bases; unmatched junction nucleotides: 6. The germline CDR1 and CDR2 sequences are WNHNN and SYGVQD (reference sequence). The CDR3 here is CASSEGLLAGVYEQYF. In DNA form, the CDR3 reads TGCGCCAGCAGTGAGGGGCTACTAGCGGGAGTCTACGAGCAGTACTTC.

The chain has TRBV28 and TRBJ1-1; D not resolved. V dropped 3 bases and J dropped 9 bases, with 14 bases sitting between them. The V gene's germline CDR1 is MDHEN and CDR2 SYDVKM. The CDR3 length is 13 residues. The CDR3 spells CASSFSSPQKAFF. CDR3 nucleotide sequence: TGTGCCAGCAGTTTCTCATCGCCCCAGAAAGCTTTCTTT.

The chain recombines TRBV7-9 with TRBJ2-7; weak D call: TRBD2 (5 bases). Per the germline V gene, CDR1 is SEHNR and CDR2 is FQNEAQ (reference sequence). The CDR3 extends over 12 amino acids. Trimming removed 3 bases from V and 6 bases from J, with 9 bases in between. The CDR3 sequence: CASSFRAGEQYF. In DNA, the CDR3 is TGTGCCAGCAGCTTTAGGGCGGGCGAGCAGTACTTC.

This clone was detected only once. The rearrangement joins TRBV2 to TRBJ1-2; possible D gene TRBD1, 6 bases. The CDR3 runs to 17 residues. Trimming took off 0 bases at V and 3 bases at J, with 17 bases between the two ends. Per the germline V gene, CDR1 is SNHLY and CDR2 is FYNNEI. CDR3 nucleotide sequence: TGTGCCAGCAGTGAAGCGCTTGCGGGGGCGAAGTACTATGGCTACACCTTC. Its translation: CASSEALAGAKYYGYTF.

This clone appeared a few times. This chain uses TRBV7-2 with TRBJ2-3; 7 positions match TRBD2. CDR1 and CDR2 from the germline V gene are SGHTA and FQGNSA. V shed 1 base and J 6 bases; nucleotides not matched to a gene: 7. The CDR3 runs 15 residues. The CDR3, as DNA: TGTGCCAGCAGCTTAGGGGGGGGTGCCAGGGATACGCAGTATTTT. Translated: CASSLGGGARDTQYF. Looking up the rest from reference TRBV7-2 and TRBJ2-3 gives the full variable domain: GAGVSQSPSNKVTEKGKDVELRCDPISGHTALYWYRQSLGQGLEFLIYFQGNSAPDKSGLPSDRFSAERTGGSVSTLTIQRTQQEDSAVYLCASSLGGGARDTQYFGPGTRLTVL.

CDR3 loop: CASSPGQRIHYEQYF. The CDR3 DNA sequence: TGTGCCAGCAGCCCGGGACAGCGTATTCACTACGAGCAGTACTTC. The chain has TRBV2 and TRBJ2-7; 7 nucleotides match TRBD1. The CDR3 consists of 15 residues. Germline V lookup: CDR1 SNHLY, CDR2 FYNNEI. V lost 6 bases to trimming and J lost 3 bases; unmatched junction nucleotides: 11.

V and J are TRBV27 and TRBJ2-1; TRBD2 agrees at 11 bases. Germline CDR1 is MNHEY and CDR2 is SMNVEV (reference sequence). The V segment lost 2 bases and the J segment 7 bases; nucleotides outside the gene matches: 4. The length of the CDR3 is 15 residues. CDR3 amino acids: CASSLGSSGRNEQFF. The CDR3 DNA reads as TGTGCCAGCAGTTTAGGGTCTAGCGGGAGGAATGAGCAGTTCTTC.

This chain uses TRBV6-2 or TRBV6-3 with TRBJ2-7; 7 bases align to TRBD2. V shed 2 bases, J shed 2 bases, and the junction held 6 bases outside the gene matches. Germline CDR1 reads MNHEY; CDR2 reads SVGEGT. The CDR3 contains 15 residues. CDR3 in amino acids: CASSYEAGLTYEQYF. The CDR3 DNA sequence: TGTGCCAGCAGTTACGAAGCGGGGTTAACCTACGAGCAGTACTTC.

The chain is built from TRBV27 and TRBJ2-7; D is uncertain. Trimming left V 5 bases short and J 0 bases short, with 8 bases between. Per germline, CDR1 MNHEY and CDR2 SMNVEV (reference sequence). This CDR3 is 13 amino acids long. CDR3 sequence (DNA): TGTGCCAGCAGTCCCCAGAACTCCTACGAGCAGTACTTC. This encodes CASSPQNSYEQYF.

The rearrangement uses TRBV7-6 and TRBJ2-5; 7 bases fit TRBD1. V lost 3 bases to trimming and J lost 4 bases; unmatched junction nucleotides: 2. This CDR3 is 13 amino acids long. CDR1 is SGHVS and CDR2 is FNYEAQ in the germline V gene. The DNA of the CDR3 is TGTGCCAGCAGCTTCCGACAGGGAGAGACCCAGTACTTC. This translates into CASSFRQGETQYF.

The chain couples TRBV18 to TRBJ1-2; possibly TRBD1 for D (6 bases). Germline V gives CDR1 KGHSH, CDR2 LQKENI. CDR3 length: 14 residues. Trimming stripped 5 bases from V and 2 bases from J, with 12 bases between. CDR3 in DNA: TGTGCCAGCTCAACCCAGGGGTCCAACTATGGCTACACCTTC. It is translated as CASSTQGSNYGYTF. Filled out from reference TRBV18 and TRBJ1-2, the complete variable domain reads NAGVMQNPRHLVRRRGQEARLRCSPMKGHSHVYWYRQLPEEGLKFMVYLQKENIIDESGMPKERFSAEFPKEGPSILRIQQVVRGDSAAYFCASSTQGSNYGYTFGSGTRLTVV.

V gene TRBV15 combines with J gene TRBJ2-1; D is unclear. The ends were cut back, 0 bases at V and 8 bases at J, with 14 bases in the middle. Per germline, CDR1 LNHNV and CDR2 YYDKDF (reference sequence). The length of the CDR3 is 15 residues. CDR3 loop: CATSRDQVSRYEQFF. CDR3 nucleotide sequence: TGTGCCACCAGCAGAGATCAGGTGAGCAGGTATGAGCAGTTCTTC. Supplemented by reference TRBV15 and TRBJ2-1, the full variable domain reads DAMVIQNPRYQVTQFGKPVTLSCSQTLNHNVMYWYQQKSSQAPKLLFHYYDKDFNNEADTPDNFQSRRPNTSFCFLDIRSPGLGDTAMYLCATSRDQVSRYEQFFGPGTRLTVL.

V gene TRBV28 combines with J gene TRBJ1-2, with D possibly matching TRBD1 (6 bases). This CDR3 has 15 amino acids. V lost 6 bases, J lost 5 bases, and 19 bases lay in between. The germline gives CDR1 MDHEN, CDR2 SYDVKM. The CDR3 sequence is CASRSTTLGTYGYTF. Written as DNA, the CDR3 is TGTGCCAGCAGATCGACCACATTAGGGACATATGGCTACACCTTC.

This clone occurred once. This chain links TRBV5-6 with TRBJ1-1; TRBD1 is a possible D gene (6 bases). Germline CDR1 and CDR2: SGHDT and YYEEEE. V gave up 3 bases and J gave up 4 bases, with 13 bases separating them. There are 14 residues in the CDR3. CDR3 bases: TGTGCCAGCAGCTGGGGGCCCGAGGGCACTGAAGCTTTCTTT. Encoded protein: CASSWGPEGTEAFF.

The chain is built from TRBV5-4 and TRBJ2-1; D perhaps matches TRBD2 (5 bases). This CDR3 comprises 15 residues. V was pared by 1 base and J by 8 bases, with 16 bases between. CDR1 and CDR2 from the germline V gene are SGHNT and YYREEE (reference sequence). CDR3 sequence (DNA): TGTGCCAGCAGCTTGAATGCTAGCCCCGAGGATGAGCAGTTCTTC. Translation: CASSLNASPEDEQFF.

CDR3 nucleotide sequence: TGTGCCAGCAGTGTCCTAGGGGGCGACACTGAAGCTTTCTTT. Amino acids: CASSVLGGDTEAFF. The chain recombines TRBV2 with TRBJ1-1; 7 positions match TRBD1. This CDR3 comprises 14 residues. Germline lookup yields CDR1 SNHLY and CDR2 FYNNEI. J gave up 3 bases and V 4 bases, and 5 bases lay outside the gene matches.

The genes are TRBV20-1 and TRBJ2-7; perhaps TRBD2 as D (6 bases). Germline V gene lookup returns CDR1 DFQATT and CDR2 SNEGSKA (reference sequence). The CDR3 extends over 11 amino acids. Trimming took off 6 bases at V and 6 bases at J, with 12 bases between the two ends. CDR3 loop: CSAKGTSEQYF. The CDR3 DNA reads TGCAGTGCCAAAGGGACTTCCGAGCAGTACTTC.